Listed below are T cell receptor beta chains from one sample, sequenced in a study of cytomegalovirus exposure and HLA in healthy donors. Some clones are missing from TCRdb's copy, which holds only in-frame ones; the method was immunoSEQ multiplex PCR. Of 65,000 to 80,000 clones in the sample, around 94% were seen once. Material for sequencing was PBMCs. The receptors were gathered from a woman aged 18 to 35 in good health and CMV-seronegative. Each CDR3 is given with its conserved first and last residue. A D gene is named only where the DNA matches it firmly. Rows give clone size only sometimes, using once, few, many, or a class for an expanded clone.

d_gene	j_gene	v_gene	abundance	CDR3aa	CDR3nt
TRBD1	TRBJ2-2	TRBV5-1	.	CASSLGGTGLTGELFF	TGCGCCAGCAGCTTGGGAGGGACAGGGCTCACCGGGGAGCTGTTTTTT
.	TRBJ2-7	TRBV5-1	.	CASKPNVEGGILYF	TGCGCCAGCAAACCTAACGTTGAAGGGGGAATCCTGTACTTC
.	TRBJ2-7	TRBV30	.	CAWSVQGEQYF	TGTGCCTGGAGTGTACAGGGCGAGCAGTACTTC
TRBD1	TRBJ2-7	TRBV28	.	CASSLPGTEAYEQYF	TGTGCCAGCAGTTTGCCCGGGACAGAGGCGTACGAGCAGTACTTC
.	TRBJ2-7	TRBV7-9	.	CASSLAVSQGPYEQYF	TGTGCCAGCAGCTTAGCTGTTTCTCAGGGGCCCTACGAGCAGTACTTC
TRBD1	TRBJ2-7	TRBV19	.	CASSIGTGTGGHEQYF	TGTGCCAGTAGTATAGGTACCGGGACAGGGGGCCACGAGCAGTACTTC
TRBD1	TRBJ2-7	TRBV27	.	CASRRTGGYEQYF	TGTGCCAGCAGACGGACAGGGGGCTACGAGCAGTACTTC
TRBD1	TRBJ1-5	TRBV9	.	CASSADRGNQPQHF	TGTGCCAGCAGCGCCGACAGGGGCAATCAGCCCCAGCATTTT
.	TRBJ2-3	TRBV6-1	.	CASSAPGITDTQYF	TGTGCCAGCAGTGCCCCGGGAATTACAGATACGCAGTATTTT
.	TRBJ2-2	TRBV7-7	once	CASSRDITTGELFF	TGTGCTAGCAGCCGGGACATAACCACCGGGGAGCTGTTTTTT
.	TRBJ2-6	TRBV4-2	few	CASSQDQDPGANVLTF	TGTGCCAGCAGCCAAGATCAGGATCCTGGGGCCAACGTCCTGACTTTC
TRBD2	TRBJ2-3	TRBV30	.	CAWSVWLAGISTDTQYF	TGTGCCTGGAGTGTATGGCTAGCGGGGATTAGCACAGATACGCAGTATTTT
TRBD2	TRBJ2-1	TRBV7-9	.	CASRAPGGEQFF	TGTGCCAGCAGGGCCCCGGGGGGGGAGCAGTTCTTC
TRBD2	TRBJ2-5	TRBV5-4	.	CASSLALAGVETQYF	TGTGCCAGCAGCTTGGCACTAGCGGGGGTAGAGACCCAGTACTTC
TRBD1	TRBJ1-5	TRBV7-9	.	CASSLDRAFYQPQHF	TGTGCCAGCAGCTTGGACAGGGCTTTCTATCAGCCCCAGCATTTT
.	TRBJ2-1	TRBV21-1	few	CASTLRLSGVYNEQFF	TGTGCCAGCACCTTGCGACTGAGCGGGGTCTACAATGAGCAGTTCTTC
.	TRBJ2-7	TRBV5-1	.	CASSPGASYEQYF	TGCGCCAGCAGCCCTGGGGCCTCCTACGAGCAGTACTTC
.	TRBJ2-5	TRBV29-1	.	CSVILGGVETQYF	TGCAGCGTTATACTAGGTGGGGTGGAGACCCAGTACTTC
.	TRBJ1-2	TRBV16	.	CASSQSEGENYGYTF	TGTGCCAGCAGCCAATCTGAGGGGGAGAACTATGGCTACACCTTC
TRBD2	TRBJ2-5	TRBV11-2	.	CASSLDSRLAGEETQYF	TGTGCCAGCAGCTTAGATTCGAGACTAGCGGGAGAAGAGACCCAGTACTTC
TRBD1	TRBJ2-1	TRBV29-1	.	CSVAGQGSYEQFF	TGCAGCGTTGCGGGACAGGGGTCCTATGAGCAGTTCTTC
TRBD2	TRBJ2-1	TRBV2	.	CASSETHSGSTYNEQFF	TGTGCCAGCAGTGAAACTCATAGCGGGAGCACCTACAATGAGCAGTTCTTC
TRBD1	TRBJ2-1	TRBV9	.	CASSVDTGEYNEQFF	TGTGCCAGCAGCGTTGACACAGGGGAGTACAATGAGCAGTTCTTC
.	TRBJ2-5	TRBV7-3	.	CASSSAGMRGDTQYF	TGTGCCAGCAGCTCGGCGGGTATGCGGGGAGACACCCAGTACTTC
.	TRBJ2-3	TRBV10-3	.	CAIWTGATDTQYF	TGTGCCATTTGGACGGGAGCGACAGATACGCAGTATTTT
TRBD2	TRBJ2-7	TRBV28	.	CASSSEGGSGSGGFGYEQYF	TGTGCCAGCAGTTCTGAGGGTGGTAGCGGGAGTGGAGGCTTCGGCTACGAGCAGTACTTC